This T cell receptor beta chain comes out of a study of siplizumab effects on memory and regulatory T cells. Only in-frame clones appear in the TCRdb table, and some are missing; sequencing was by immunoSEQ multiplex PCR. The sample shows some 110,000 clones, around 94% of them seen only once. The CDR3 spans 13 residues. Germline V lookup: CDR1 LNHDA, CDR2 SQIVND (reference sequence). The ends were cut back, 8 bases at V and 2 bases at J, with 12 bases in the middle. Sequenced sample: non-Treg CD4+ T cells sorted from blood. The clonotype comes from a human donor in good health. The V call is TRBV19, the J call TRBJ1-1; the D is unclear. CDR3 nucleotides: TGTGCCAGTTCCCGGACGCCCAACACTGAAGCTTTCTTT. This translates into CASSRTPNTEAFF.